These 28 T cell receptor beta chains originate from one sample sequenced in a study of blood T cell repertoires in COVID-19. Profiled with immunoSEQ multiplex PCR; TCRdb holds only in-frame clones, not every one. The table shows 300,000 to 500,000 clones, with nearly 90% occurring only once. Input material: PBMCs or T cells enriched from blood (not recorded which). These receptors all stem from a woman in her forties with acute COVID-19.

This clone has a single count. The chain links TRBV19 to TRBJ2-7, with 8 bases identical to TRBD1. J lost 3 bases, V lost 5 bases, and 6 bases had no gene match. CDR1 and CDR2 (germline): LNHDA, SQIVND (reference sequence). This CDR3 spans 14 amino acids. CDR3 region: CASSPGTGYYEQYF. CDR3 coding DNA: TGTGCCAGTAGTCCCGGGACAGGTTACTACGAGCAGTACTTC.

CDR3 region: CSAMRSYGYTF. The CDR3 DNA reads TGCAGTGCTATGAGATCCTATGGCTACACCTTC. V gene TRBV20-1 combines with J gene TRBJ1-2; D is unclear. V lost 4 bases to trimming and J lost 4 bases, with 7 bases between them. Germline V gene lookup returns CDR1 DFQATT and CDR2 SNEGSKA (reference sequence). The CDR3 is 11 residues long.

The chain uses TRBV7-6 and TRBJ2-7, with D unclear. CDR1 and CDR2 (germline): SGHVS, FNYEAQ. The CDR3 runs 16 residues. V lost 0 bases to trimming and J lost 4 bases, with 16 bases between them. CDR3 coding DNA: TGTGCCAGCAGCTTAGCGCTTTGGAGAACCCCTTACGAGCAGTACTTC. Residues: CASSLALWRTPYEQYF. The entire variable domain, with the rest obtained from reference TRBV7-6 and TRBJ2-7, is as follows: GAGVSQSPRYKVTKRGQDVALRCDPISGHVSLYWYRQALGQGPEFLTYFNYEAQQDKSGLPNDRFSAERPEGSISTLTIQRTEQRDSAMYRCASSLALWRTPYEQYFGPGTRLTVT.

V usage is TRBV2 and J usage is TRBJ2-1, with 12 bases matching TRBD1. CDR1 is SNHLY and CDR2 is FYNNEI in the germline V gene. This CDR3 region has 17 residues. V lost 6 bases and J lost 10; bases outside the gene matches: 16. CDR3 sequence: CASRPRYRDRGLLEQFF. The CDR3 DNA sequence: TGTGCCAGCAGGCCCAGATACCGGGACAGGGGGCTTTTGGAGCAGTTCTTC.

The chain couples TRBV25-1 to TRBJ1-1; D unresolved. Germline CDR1 reads MGHDK; CDR2 reads SYGVNS. V lost 2 bases, J lost 4 bases, and 8 bases lay in between. This CDR3 comprises 13 residues. In DNA form, the CDR3 reads TGTGCCAGCAGTGAAGGGTGGAGCACTGAAGCTTTCTTT. It translates to CASSEGWSTEAFF.

The J gene is TRBJ1-4, the V gene TRBV19; D is uncertain. V lost 3 bases to trimming and J lost 7 bases, with 15 bases between them. CDR1 is LNHDA, CDR2 SQIVND, per germline (reference sequence). CDR3 size: 15 residues. As DNA, the CDR3 is TGTGCCAGTAGTATCTTTGGAGGCGGTGTTGAAAAACTGTTTTTT. This codes for CASSIFGGGVEKLFF.

V gene TRBV18 combines with J gene TRBJ2-7, with D possibly TRBD1 on 6 matching bases. Trimming took 0 bases from V and 0 from J, leaving 15 bases between them. The CDR3 spans 17 residues. Germline V gene data show CDR1 as KGHSH and CDR2 as LQKENI. The CDR3 sequence is CASSPPGHPFSSYEQYF. CDR3 bases: TGTGCCAGCTCACCACCGGGACATCCCTTCAGCTCCTACGAGCAGTACTTC.

The gene calls are TRBV7-9 and TRBJ1-5; D gene unclear. Germline V lookup: CDR1 SEHNR, CDR2 FQNEAQ (reference sequence). CDR3 size: 14 residues. Deletions cut 5 bases from V and 0 bases from J, with 8 bases between. The CDR3: CASSHSNSNQPQHF. The CDR3 nucleotides read TGTGCCAGCAGCCACAGTAATAGCAATCAGCCCCAGCATTTT. Full variable domain (rest looked up from reference TRBV7-9 and TRBJ1-5): DTGVSQNPRHKITKRGQNVTFRCDPISEHNRLYWYRQTLGQGPEFLTYFQNEAQLEKSRLLSDRFSAERPKGSFSTLEIQRTEQGDSAMYLCASSHSNSNQPQHFGDGTRLSIL.

The V gene is TRBV6-1, the J gene TRBJ1-1; D is possibly TRBD1 (5 bases). The ends were cut back, 0 bases at V and 2 bases at J, with 13 bases in the middle. This CDR3 has 16 amino acids. CDR1 is MNHNS and CDR2 is SASEGT in the germline V gene. The CDR3 DNA follows: TGTGCCAGCAGTGAAGCTTTCCGGACACATAACACTGAAGCTTTCTTT. Translation gives CASSEAFRTHNTEAFF.

The chain links TRBV5-1 to TRBJ1-1; no definite D call. V gave up 2 bases and J gave up 3 bases, with 8 bases separating them. The CDR3 runs to 13 residues. The V gene's germline CDR1 is SGHRS and CDR2 YFSETQ. CDR3 in amino acids: CASSLLEDTEAFF. As DNA, the CDR3 is TGCGCCAGCAGCTTACTGGAGGACACTGAAGCTTTCTTT.

The chain links TRBV30 to TRBJ1-1, with D hard to call. Germline V lookup: CDR1 GTSNPN, CDR2 SVGIG (reference sequence). Trimming cost V 3 bases and J 2 bases, with 10 bases left between them. The CDR3 extends over 13 amino acids. This CDR3 is CAWSKQFNTEAFF. DNA for the CDR3: TGTGCCTGGAGCAAACAATTCAACACTGAAGCTTTCTTT.

This clone occurred once. J is TRBJ2-1 and V is TRBV2; tentative D call: TRBD2 (5 bases). This CDR3 contains 10 residues. CDR1 and CDR2 from the germline V gene are SNHLY and FYNNEI. The germline V and J ends were trimmed by 8 bases and 10 bases, with 9 bases remaining between them. The CDR3 region has the DNA TGTGCCAGCTCCGGGGTAGAGCAGTTCTTC. Its protein is CASSGVEQFF.

Remarks on this clone: Different DNA sequences within this sample yield the same CDR3. The chain joins TRBV18 to TRBJ1-4, with 7 bases identical to TRBD1. Looked up from germline, CDR1 is KGHSH and CDR2 is LQKENI. This CDR3 has 15 amino acids. J gave up 0 bases and V 6 bases, and 4 bases lay outside the gene matches. The CDR3 protein is CASSPGQATNEKLFF. For the CDR3, the DNA is TGTGCCAGCTCCCCAGGACAGGCAACTAATGAAAAACTGTTTTTT. The full variable domain, its missing parts supplied by reference TRBV18 and TRBJ1-4, is NAGVMQNPRHLVRRRGQEARLRCSPMKGHSHVYWYRQLPEEGLKFMVYLQKENIIDESGMPKERFSAEFPKEGPSILRIQQVVRGDSAAYFCASSPGQATNEKLFFGSGTQLSVL.

Only a few counts were recorded for this clone. The genes are TRBV30 and TRBJ1-1, with a possible D match to TRBD1 (6 bases). Trimming removed 1 base from V and 0 bases from J, with 12 bases in between. This CDR3 is built from 15 residues. Looked up from germline, CDR1 is GTSNPN and CDR2 is SVGIG (reference sequence). CDR3 sequence reads: CAWSAATGLNTEAFF. The CDR3 DNA follows: TGTGCCTGGAGTGCAGCCACAGGGCTGAACACTGAAGCTTTCTTT.

The chain couples TRBV19 to TRBJ1-2, with TRBD1 as a possible D gene (6 bases). Germline CDR1 is LNHDA and CDR2 is SQIVND (reference sequence). With 5 bases removed from V and 5 bases from J, the gap between germline ends came to 12 bases. The CDR3 contains 13 residues. The CDR3 spells CASSEGGRYGYTF. As DNA, the CDR3 is TGTGCCAGTAGTGAAGGGGGAAGGTATGGCTACACCTTC.

The rearrangement joins TRBV7-9 to TRBJ1-4, with 7 bases fitting TRBD1. The J segment lost 8 bases and the V segment lost 4 bases, leaving 7 bases of the junction unmatched. This CDR3 region has 14 residues. In germline, CDR1 is SEHNR, CDR2 FQNEAQ (reference sequence). CDR3 bases: TGTGCCAGCAGCTCGCGACAGGGTGACGAAAAACTGTTTTTT. Its protein is CASSSRQGDEKLFF.

The V and J genes are TRBV19 and TRBJ1-5; a weak D match, TRBD1 (6 bases). The length of the CDR3 is 14 residues. The V and J ends lost 3 bases and 8 bases respectively, with 14 bases between them. Per germline, CDR1 LNHDA and CDR2 SQIVND (reference sequence). Here the CDR3 reads CASSIHREWEPQHF. The CDR3 coding sequence is TGTGCCAGTAGTATCCACAGGGAATGGGAGCCCCAGCATTTT.

This clone was picked up a small number of times. The rearrangement uses TRBV29-1 and TRBJ1-1; tentative D call: TRBD1 (5 bases). The germline V gene encodes CDR1 SQVTM and CDR2 ANQGSEA. The CDR3 length is 14 residues. Trimming left V 3 bases short and J 1 base short, with 12 bases between. CDR3 nucleotide sequence: TGCAGCGTTGACCCGGGGGGATGGAACACTGAAGCTTTCTTT. This codes for CSVDPGGWNTEAFF. Together with reference TRBV29-1 and TRBJ1-1, the CDR3 gives the full variable domain: SAVISQKPSRDICQRGTSLTIQCQVDSQVTMMFWYRQQPGQSLTLIATANQGSEATYESGFVIDKFPISRPNLTFSTLTVSNMSPEDSSIYLCSVDPGGWNTEAFFGQGTRLTVV.

The chain combines TRBV5-6 with TRBJ1-3; 8 bases match TRBD1. V gave up 0 bases and J gave up 0 bases; unmatched junction bases: 11. Germline values: CDR1 SGHDT, CDR2 YYEEEE. This CDR3 spans 19 amino acids. DNA of the CDR3: TGTGCCAGCAGCTTGGTAGGGGGGGACAGGCGAAGCTCTGGAAACACCATATATTTT. This translates into CASSLVGGDRRSSGNTIYF.

The chain combines TRBV20-1 with TRBJ1-2; D gene uncertain. The CDR3 is 11 residues long. The germline V gene has CDR1 DFQATT and CDR2 SNEGSKA (reference sequence). The CDR3 nucleotides are TGCAGCAACACTAGGGACTATGGCTACACCTTC. Residues: CSNTRDYGYTF.

This chain joins TRBV5-4 and TRBJ2-5; no clear D. V lost 4 bases and J 0 bases, leaving 10 bases between the germline ends. The CDR3 contains 14 residues. Germline-derived CDR1 and CDR2 are SGHNT and YYREEE (reference sequence). This CDR3 is CASSPEVYQETQYF. CDR3 coding DNA: TGTGCCAGCAGCCCTGAGGTGTACCAAGAGACCCAGTACTTC.

J is TRBJ1-3 and V is TRBV10-3; a weak D match, TRBD1 (5 bases). The V gene lost 6 bases and the J gene lost 4 bases, with 13 bases spanning the gap. The germline CDR1 and CDR2 sequences are ENHRY and SYGVKD. The CDR3 length is 14 residues. In DNA, the CDR3 is TGTGCCATCAGGGGGGGGAGTTCCGGAAACACCATATATTTT. Translating it yields CAIRGGSSGNTIYF.

This clone has just one count. This rearrangement joins TRBV10-1 to TRBJ2-1, with TRBD1 matching over 7 bases. V lost 3 bases and J lost 15; bases outside the gene matches: 8. Germline assignment: CDR1 WNHNN and CDR2 SYGVQD (reference sequence). This CDR3 has 12 amino acids. The CDR3 DNA sequence: TGCGCCAGCAGTGACCCACAGGGGTGGTGGTTCTTC. Translation gives CASSDPQGWWFF.

The rearrangement links TRBV27 to TRBJ2-7; tentative D call: TRBD1 (5 bases). The CDR3 spans 14 residues. Germline CDR1 MNHEY, CDR2 SMNVEV (reference sequence). Trimming left V 2 bases short and J 3 bases short, with 11 bases between. As DNA, the CDR3 is TGTGCCAGCAGTTTAACGACAGTGGGCTACGAGCAGTACTTC. It is translated as CASSLTTVGYEQYF.

This clone was found a few times. The chain recombines TRBV11-3 with TRBJ2-5; no clear D. Germline assignment: CDR1 SGHNT and CDR2 YENEEA. The V gene lost 1 base and the J gene lost 5 bases, with 11 bases spanning the gap. The length of the CDR3 is 14 residues. CDR3 region: CASSLGRGVETQYF. In DNA, the CDR3 is TGTGCCAGCAGCTTAGGACGCGGAGTGGAGACCCAGTACTTC. Drawing the rest from reference TRBV11-3 and TRBJ2-5, the complete variable domain is EAGVVQSPRYKIIEKKQPVAFWCNPISGHNTLYWYLQNLGQGPELLIRYENEEAVDDSQLPKDRFSAERLKGVDSTLKIQPAELGDSAVYLCASSLGRGVETQYFGPGTRLLVL.

The rearrangement joins TRBV15 to TRBJ1-2; 9 nucleotides align to TRBD1. Germline V lookup: CDR1 LNHNV, CDR2 YYDKDF (reference sequence). V shed 1 base, J shed 6 bases, and the junction held 9 bases outside the gene matches. The CDR3 sequence is 16 residues long. In DNA, the CDR3 is TGTGCCACCAGCAGAGGTACCGGGACAGGGAAAGATGGCTACACCTTC. This translates into CATSRGTGTGKDGYTF.

V usage is TRBV6-5 and J usage is TRBJ2-7; tentatively, D is TRBD2 (5 bases). The CDR3 is 15 residues long. The V end was cut by 6 bases, the J end by 7 bases, with 22 bases between. The germline V gene has CDR1 MNHEY and CDR2 SVGAGI. As DNA, the CDR3 is TGTGCCAGCAGCACGGGAATAAGCGCGTCGTGGGAGCAGTACTTC. Translated: CASSTGISASWEQYF.

The rearrangement uses TRBV30 and TRBJ1-6; possible D gene TRBD1, 5 bases. This CDR3 has 17 amino acids. Germline CDR1 is GTSNPN and CDR2 is SVGIG (reference sequence). V lost 2 bases and J lost 0, with 14 bases in between. CDR3 protein: CAWSYKGLSSYNSPLHF. CDR3 in DNA: TGTGCCTGGAGTTATAAGGGACTGAGCTCCTATAATTCACCCCTCCACTTT.